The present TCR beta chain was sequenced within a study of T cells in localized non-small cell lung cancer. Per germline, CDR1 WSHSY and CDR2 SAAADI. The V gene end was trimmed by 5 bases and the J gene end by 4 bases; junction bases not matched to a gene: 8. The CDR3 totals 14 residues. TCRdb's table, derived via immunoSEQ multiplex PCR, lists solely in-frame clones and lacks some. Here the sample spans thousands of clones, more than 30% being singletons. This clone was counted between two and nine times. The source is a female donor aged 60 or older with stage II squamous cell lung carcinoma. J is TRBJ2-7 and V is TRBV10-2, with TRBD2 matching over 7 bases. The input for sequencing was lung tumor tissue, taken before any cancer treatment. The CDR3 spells CASSRTGGGYEQYF. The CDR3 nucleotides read TGCGCCAGCAGTAGGACTGGGGGAGGGTACGAGCAGTACTTC.